What follows describes a single TCR beta chain. These data belong to a study of cytomegalovirus exposure and HLA in healthy donors. Looked up from germline, CDR1 is SGHVS and CDR2 is FNYEAQ. Trimming left V 5 bases short and J 4 bases short, with 17 bases between. This CDR3 is 15 amino acids long. It was with 60 Vbeta and 13 Jbeta primers that the PCR ran. The table came from immunoSEQ multiplex PCR; TCRdb's copy has only in-frame clones and leaves some out. Of 200,000 or so clones in the sample, about four fifths were seen once. The sample comprised PBMCs. The chain uses TRBV7-6 and TRBJ1-2; D may be TRBD1 (6 bases). The receptor was derived from a boy between 2 and 10 years old in good health and CMV-seronegative. The CDR3 bases are TGTGCCAGCAGCCAGAGACAGGCCTCCCTCTATGGCTACACCTTC. Its protein product is CASSQRQASLYGYTF.